The source of this T cell receptor (beta chain) is a study of radiation and T cells in renal cell carcinoma. Described time point: blood 4 weeks post-SBRT, at nephrectomy. The treatment was: 15 Gy SBRT to primary tumor, nephrectomy 4 weeks later. Nephrectomy followed 15 Gy stereotactic body radiation by 4 weeks. The CDR3 loop spans 14 amino acids. CDR1 is MNHEY and CDR2 is SVGAGI in the germline V gene. V shed 4 bases and J shed 3 bases, with 10 bases lying between them. Assay used: immunoSEQ multiplex PCR; TCRdb lists only in-frame clones, some missing. The sample has around 81,000 clones; 85% are singletons. Study-level findings and limits: Top tumor clonotypes rose in blood 2 weeks post-radiation, then contracted. Baseline intratumoral clonotype presence is unknown without pretreatment biopsies.

Turning to this clone: No antigen is known for it.

The chain has TRBV6-5 and TRBJ1-3; D not resolved. The clonotype comes from a man in his forties or fifties with renal cell carcinoma. The sample was blood, taken from a patient whose treatment included radiotherapy and nephrectomy. Here the CDR3 reads CASSFERSGNTIYF. In nucleotides, the CDR3 is TGTGCCAGCAGTTTCGAAAGAAGTGGAAACACCATATATTTT.